The present T cell receptor beta chain was sequenced within a study of breast tumors, draining lymph nodes, adjacent tissues. MiXCR, run by TCRdb on the multiplex PCR reads, gives a single entry per CDR3 protein. The sample yields about 270,000 distinct CDR3 sequences, over 25% seen once. Breast cancer patients provided tissue from their axillary draining lymph nodes. This CDR3 spans 12 amino acids. Trimming removed 1 base from V and 6 bases from J, with 3 bases in between. The V gene's germline CDR1 is SNHLY and CDR2 FYNNEI. The sequencing input was axillary lymph node tissue. The genes are TRBV2 and TRBJ2-2; no clear D gene. The receptor was isolated from a female donor with breast cancer. Some clones in this sample may be carry-over from other donors' samples. The CDR3 is CASSEVSGELFF. CDR3 DNA: TGTGCCAGCAGTGAAGTCTCCGGGGAGCTGTTTTTT.